This T cell receptor beta chain derives from a study of OX40 agonist ivuxolimab in advanced cancers. Produced via immunoSEQ multiplex PCR; TCRdb's table is partial and in-frame only. Here the sample spans some 59,000 clones, around 90% being singletons. This CDR3 spans 14 amino acids. Trimming shortened V by 0 bases and J by 13 bases, and 14 bases separated the two germline ends. Germline V lookup: CDR1 SGDLS, CDR2 YYNGEE. A single count supports this clone. The receptor's source is an adult with an advanced solid tumor such as melanoma, head and neck, liver or kidney cancer. Here the sequenced sample was CD4+ or CD8+ T cells sorted from blood, taken in a trial of the OX40 agonist ivuxolimab. This chain joins TRBV9 and TRBJ1-6; no clear D. The CDR3 nucleotides read TGTGCCAGCAGCGTAGACCCCACCCTGCCGCCCCTCCACTTT. It translates to CASSVDPTLPPLHF.